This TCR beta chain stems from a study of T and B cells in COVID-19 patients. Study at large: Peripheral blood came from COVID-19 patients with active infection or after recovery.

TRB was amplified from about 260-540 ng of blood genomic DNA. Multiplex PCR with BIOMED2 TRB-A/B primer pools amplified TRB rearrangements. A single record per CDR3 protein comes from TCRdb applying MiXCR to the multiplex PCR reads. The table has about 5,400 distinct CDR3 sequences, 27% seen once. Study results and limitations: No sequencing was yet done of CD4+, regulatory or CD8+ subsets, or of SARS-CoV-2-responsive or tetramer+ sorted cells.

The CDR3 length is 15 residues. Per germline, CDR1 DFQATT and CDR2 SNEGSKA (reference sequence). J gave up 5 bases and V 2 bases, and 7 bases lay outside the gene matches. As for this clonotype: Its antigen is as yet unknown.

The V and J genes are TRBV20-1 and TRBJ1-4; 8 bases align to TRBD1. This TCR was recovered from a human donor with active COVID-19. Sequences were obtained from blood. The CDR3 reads CSARSQTGANEKLFF. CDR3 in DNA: TGCAGTGCTAGATCTCAGACAGGGGCGAATGAAAAACTGTTTTTT.